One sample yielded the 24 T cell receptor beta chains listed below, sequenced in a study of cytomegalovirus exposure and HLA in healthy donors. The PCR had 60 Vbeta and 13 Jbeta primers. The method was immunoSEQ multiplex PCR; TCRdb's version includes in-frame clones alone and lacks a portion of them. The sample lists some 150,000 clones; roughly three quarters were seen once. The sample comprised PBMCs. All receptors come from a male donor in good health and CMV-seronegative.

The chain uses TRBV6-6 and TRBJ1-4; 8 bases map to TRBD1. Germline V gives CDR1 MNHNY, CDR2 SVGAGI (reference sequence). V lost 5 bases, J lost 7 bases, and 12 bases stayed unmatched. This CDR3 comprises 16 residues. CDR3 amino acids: CASSPSNRGWGEKLFF. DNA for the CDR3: TGTGCCAGCAGTCCTTCCAACAGGGGGTGGGGTGAAAAACTGTTTTTT.

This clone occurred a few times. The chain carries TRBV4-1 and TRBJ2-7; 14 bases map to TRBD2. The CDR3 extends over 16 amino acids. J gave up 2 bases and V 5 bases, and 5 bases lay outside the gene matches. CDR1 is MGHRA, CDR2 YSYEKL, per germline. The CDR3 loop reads CASSSLTSGGAYEQYF. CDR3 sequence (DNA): TGCGCCAGCAGCTCCCTGACTAGCGGGGGGGCCTACGAGCAGTACTTC.

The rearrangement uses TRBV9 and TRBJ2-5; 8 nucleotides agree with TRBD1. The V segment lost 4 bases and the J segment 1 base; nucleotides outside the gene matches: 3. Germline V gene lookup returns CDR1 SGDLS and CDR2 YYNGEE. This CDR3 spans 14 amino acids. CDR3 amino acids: CASSLGQAQETQYF. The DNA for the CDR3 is TGTGCCAGCAGCCTGGGACAGGCCCAAGAGACCCAGTACTTC.

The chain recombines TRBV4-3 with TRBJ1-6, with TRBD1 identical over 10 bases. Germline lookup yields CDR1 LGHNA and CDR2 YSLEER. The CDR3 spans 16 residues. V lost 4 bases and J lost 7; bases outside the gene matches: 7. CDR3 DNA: TGCGCCAGCAGCCGGGACAGGGGTCTAGGGAATTCACCCCTCCACTTT. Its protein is CASSRDRGLGNSPLHF.

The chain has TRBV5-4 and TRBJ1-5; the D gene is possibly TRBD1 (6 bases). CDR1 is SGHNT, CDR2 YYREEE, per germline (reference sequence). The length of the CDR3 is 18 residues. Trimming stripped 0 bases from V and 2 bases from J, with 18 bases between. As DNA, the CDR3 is TGTGCCAGCAGCTTGGACCAACAGGGTGATTATGGCAATCAGCCCCAGCATTTT. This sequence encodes CASSLDQQGDYGNQPQHF.

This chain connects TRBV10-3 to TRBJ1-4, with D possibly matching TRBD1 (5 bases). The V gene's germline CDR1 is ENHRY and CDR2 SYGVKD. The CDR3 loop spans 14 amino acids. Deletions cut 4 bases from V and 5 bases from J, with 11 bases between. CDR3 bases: TGTGCCATCAGTGTAGGGGCCAAAAATGAAAAACTGTTTTTT. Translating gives CAISVGAKNEKLFF.

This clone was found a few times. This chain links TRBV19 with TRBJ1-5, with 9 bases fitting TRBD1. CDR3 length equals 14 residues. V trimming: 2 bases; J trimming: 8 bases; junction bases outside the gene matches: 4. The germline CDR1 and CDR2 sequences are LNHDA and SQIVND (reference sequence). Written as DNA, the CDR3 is TGTGCCAGTAGTATATCGACAGGGGGGAAGCCCCAGCATTTT. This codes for CASSISTGGKPQHF.

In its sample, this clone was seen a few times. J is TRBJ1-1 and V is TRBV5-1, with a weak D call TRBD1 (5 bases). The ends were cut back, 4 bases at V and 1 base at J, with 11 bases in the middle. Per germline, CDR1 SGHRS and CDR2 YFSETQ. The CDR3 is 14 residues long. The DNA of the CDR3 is TGCGCCAGCAGCCCTGGGGCCCCGAACACTGAAGCTTTCTTT. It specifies CASSPGAPNTEAFF.

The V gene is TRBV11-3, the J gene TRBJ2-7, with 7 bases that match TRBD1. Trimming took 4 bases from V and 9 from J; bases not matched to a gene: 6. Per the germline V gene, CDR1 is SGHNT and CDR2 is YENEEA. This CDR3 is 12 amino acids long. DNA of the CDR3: TGTGCCAGCAGCTCGGGACAGTCGGTGCAGTACTTC. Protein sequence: CASSSGQSVQYF.

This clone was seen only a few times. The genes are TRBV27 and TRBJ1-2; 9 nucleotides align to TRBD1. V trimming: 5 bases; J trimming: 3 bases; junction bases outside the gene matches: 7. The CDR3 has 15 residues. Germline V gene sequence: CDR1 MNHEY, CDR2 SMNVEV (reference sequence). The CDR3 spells CASSQGTGQYYGYTF. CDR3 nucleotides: TGTGCCAGCAGTCAAGGGACAGGGCAATACTATGGCTACACCTTC.

The CDR3 DNA reads as TGTGCCAGCAAGGGACAGGGGGCAACTTACGAGCAGTACTTC. Translating gives CASKGQGATYEQYF. This chain joins TRBV2 and TRBJ2-7, with 12 bases aligning to TRBD1. The CDR3 is made up of 14 amino acids. J gave up 4 bases and V 7 bases, and 5 bases lay outside the gene matches. Germline CDR1 SNHLY, CDR2 FYNNEI.

The CDR3 is CSVDRGGRNTEAFF. The CDR3 DNA is TGCAGCGTAGACAGGGGCGGAAGGAACACTGAAGCTTTCTTT. This sequence joins TRBV29-1 and TRBJ1-1, with 8 bases aligning to TRBD1. CDR1 and CDR2 (germline): SQVTM, ANQGSEA. The V gene end was trimmed by 6 bases and the J gene end by 1 base; junction bases not matched to a gene: 7. The length of the CDR3 is 14 residues. The entire variable domain, with the rest obtained from reference TRBV29-1 and TRBJ1-1, is as follows: SAVISQKPSRDICQRGTSLTIQCQVDSQVTMMFWYRQQPGQSLTLIATANQGSEATYESGFVIDKFPISRPNLTFSTLTVSNMSPEDSSIYLCSVDRGGRNTEAFFGQGTRLTVV.

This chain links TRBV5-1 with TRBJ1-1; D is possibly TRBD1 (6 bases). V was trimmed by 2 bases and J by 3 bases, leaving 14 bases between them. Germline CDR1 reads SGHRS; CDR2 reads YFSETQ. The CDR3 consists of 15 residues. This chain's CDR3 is CASSLNPAGDTEAFF. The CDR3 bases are TGCGCCAGCAGCTTAAACCCTGCAGGGGACACTGAAGCTTTCTTT.

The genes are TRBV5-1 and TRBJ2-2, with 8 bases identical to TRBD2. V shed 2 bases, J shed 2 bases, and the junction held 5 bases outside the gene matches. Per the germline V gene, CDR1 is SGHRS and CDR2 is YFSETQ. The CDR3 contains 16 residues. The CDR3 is CASSLPGGVNTGELFF. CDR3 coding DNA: TGCGCCAGCAGCTTACCCGGGGGGGTCAACACCGGGGAGCTGTTTTTT. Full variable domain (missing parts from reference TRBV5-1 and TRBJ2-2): KAGVTQTPRYLIKTRGQQVTLSCSPISGHRSVSWYQQTPGQGLQFLFEYFSETQRNKGNFPGRFSGRQFSNSRSEMNVSTLELGDSALYLCASSLPGGVNTGELFFGEGSRLTVL.

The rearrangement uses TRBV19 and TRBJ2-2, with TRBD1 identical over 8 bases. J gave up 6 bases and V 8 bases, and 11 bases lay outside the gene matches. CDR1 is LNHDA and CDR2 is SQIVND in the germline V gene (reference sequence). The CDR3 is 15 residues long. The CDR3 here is CASGRGRDRAGELFF. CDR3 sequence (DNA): TGTGCCAGTGGCAGGGGGCGGGACCGGGCCGGGGAGCTGTTTTTT.

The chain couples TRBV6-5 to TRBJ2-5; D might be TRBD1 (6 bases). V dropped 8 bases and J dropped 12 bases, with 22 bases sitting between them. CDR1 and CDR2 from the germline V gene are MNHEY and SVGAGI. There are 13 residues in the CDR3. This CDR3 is CASSPTGRIRKYF. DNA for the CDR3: TGTGCCAGCTCTCCGACAGGACGCATACGAAAGTACTTC.

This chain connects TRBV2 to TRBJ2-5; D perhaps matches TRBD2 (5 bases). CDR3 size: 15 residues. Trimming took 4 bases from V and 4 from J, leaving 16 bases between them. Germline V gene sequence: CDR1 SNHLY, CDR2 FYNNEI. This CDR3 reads CASSGSHHEGETQYF. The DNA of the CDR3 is TGTGCCAGCAGTGGCAGTCACCATGAGGGAGAGACCCAGTACTTC.

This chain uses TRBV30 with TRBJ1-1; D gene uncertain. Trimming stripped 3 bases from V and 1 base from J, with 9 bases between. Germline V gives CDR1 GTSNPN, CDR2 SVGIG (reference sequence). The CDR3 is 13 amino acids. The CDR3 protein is CAWRPGSNTEAFF. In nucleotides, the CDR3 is TGTGCCTGGAGACCCGGGTCGAACACTGAAGCTTTCTTT.

CDR3 in DNA: TGTGCTAGTGGTTTAAGGGGGAACACTGAAGCTTTCTTT. It yields the protein CASGLRGNTEAFF. The chain recombines TRBV12-5 with TRBJ1-1; D is possibly TRBD1 (5 bases). Germline lookup yields CDR1 LGHNT and CDR2 FRNRAP. The germline V and J ends were trimmed by 3 bases and 1 base, with 6 bases remaining between them. The CDR3 consists of 13 residues.

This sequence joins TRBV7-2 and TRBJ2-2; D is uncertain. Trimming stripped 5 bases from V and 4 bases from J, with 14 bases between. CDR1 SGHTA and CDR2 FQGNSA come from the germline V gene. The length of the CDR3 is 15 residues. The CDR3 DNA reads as TGTGCCAGCAGCCCCGCCCGGGTAGGCACCGGGGAGCTGTTTTTT. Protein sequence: CASSPARVGTGELFF.

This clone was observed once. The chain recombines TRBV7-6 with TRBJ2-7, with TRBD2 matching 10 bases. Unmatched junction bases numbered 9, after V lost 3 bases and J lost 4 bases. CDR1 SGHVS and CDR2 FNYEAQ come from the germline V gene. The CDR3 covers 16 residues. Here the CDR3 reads CASSLSSGGRAYEQYF. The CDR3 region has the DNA TGTGCCAGCAGCTTGAGTAGCGGGGGGCGAGCATACGAGCAGTACTTC.

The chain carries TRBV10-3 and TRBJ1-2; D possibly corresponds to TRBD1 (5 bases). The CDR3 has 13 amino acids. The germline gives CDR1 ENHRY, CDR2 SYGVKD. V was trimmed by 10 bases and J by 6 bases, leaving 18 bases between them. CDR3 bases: TGTGCCAGTTCAGCGGGCAGGGAAGATGGCTACACCTTC. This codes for CASSAGREDGYTF.

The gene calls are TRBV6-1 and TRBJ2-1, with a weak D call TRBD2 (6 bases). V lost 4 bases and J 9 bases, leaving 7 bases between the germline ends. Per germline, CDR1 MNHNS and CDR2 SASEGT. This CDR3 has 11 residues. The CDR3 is CASSGRAEQFF. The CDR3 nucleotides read TGTGCCAGCAGTGGGAGGGCTGAGCAGTTCTTC.

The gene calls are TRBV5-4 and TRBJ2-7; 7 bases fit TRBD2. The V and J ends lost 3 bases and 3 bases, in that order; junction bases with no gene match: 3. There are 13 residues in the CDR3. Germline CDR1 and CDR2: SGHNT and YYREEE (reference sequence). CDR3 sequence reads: CASSSRDYYEQYF. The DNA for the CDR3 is TGTGCCAGCAGCTCCCGGGACTACTACGAGCAGTACTTC.